Listed below are T cell receptor beta chains from one sample, sequenced in a study of blood T cell repertoires in COVID-19. Libraries were prepared by immunoSEQ multiplex PCR; TCRdb keeps only in-frame clonotypes and omits some of them. Of roughly 230,000 clones detected, about 82% appear once; the ten largest clones hold 4.5% to 5.5%. The sample was peripheral blood. All receptors come from a man between 50 and 59 years old with COVID-19, enrolled during active disease. The conserved cysteine and the conserved F or W are not part of the CDR3 here. The order of the fields is V gene, CDR3 protein.

TRBV3-1/TRBV3-2 | ASSRGQGAGNTIY
TRBV2 | ASSPPGQGARGEKLF
TRBV27 | ASSLFLSDTEAF
TRBV5-1 | ASSSTGRANSPLH
TRBV29-1 | SVGTSGGHRY
TRBV9 | ASSLGTGGFYEQY
TRBV28 | ASTPQDRAAGYT
TRBV5-5 | ASSPPGGTEAF
TRBV5-1 | ASSLSTSYEQY
TRBV12-3/TRBV12-4 | ASSQVTYEQF
TRBV7-9 | ASSLAGRANTIY
TRBV6-6 | ASSVTGVTNEKLF
TRBV19 | ASTPTGPNYGYT
TRBV6-2/TRBV6-3 | ASSPTDEKLF
TRBV25-1 | ASSENGGVKEQY
TRBV7-6 | ASSEGRSGRGWPQH
TRBV5-4 | ASSLSGGLSYEQY
TRBV19 | ASSIGTNVGEKLF
TRBV7-2 | ASSLVSSARRRGNYGYT
TRBV18 | ASSTGQGEQY
TRBV7-9 | ASSSPPGTGYPDTQY
TRBV2 | ASRATGLRASNQPQH
TRBV29-1 | SVVSRGSTEAF
TRBV5-1 | ASSFLAGANYGYT
TRBV11-3 | ASSSSGGAGTGELF
TRBV6-4 | ASSGGPGEAF
TRBV6-4 | ASSAQGDTEAF
TRBV6-1 | ASSEETASNQPQH
TRBV19 | ASSPGTSAYEQY
TRBV9 | ASSVESRDEQF
TRBV2 | ASTYTGELF
TRBV12-5 | ASGLSQVADTQY
TRBV18 | ASSPGIEGAEQY
TRBV10-3 | AISDPGESYEQY
TRBV19 | ASSSRGSGVLGTDTQY
TRBV15 | ATSSIVSRLGNTIY
TRBV28 | ASSPTPTGLGEQY
TRBV6-5 | ASSSGITETQY
TRBV10-2 | ASSGQGNTEAF
TRBV21-1 | ASTSQTSGGPFLYEQY
TRBV10-2 | ASSSTGGRTEAF
TRBV27 | ASGRDRGDEQY
TRBV15 | ATRTGANEKLF
TRBV2 | ASNLVGGREQY
TRBV6-2/TRBV6-3 | ASSYKSSYEQY
TRBV27 | ASSFITGELF
TRBV6-5 | ATCWGSSYNSPLH